These 5 T cell receptor beta chains were sequenced from one sample in a study of blood T cell repertoires in COVID-19. The data were produced by immunoSEQ multiplex PCR, yet TCRdb's version contains in-frame clones alone and is incomplete. In the table there are around 190,000 clones, roughly four fifths of which are singletons. The sample taken for sequencing was peripheral blood. The receptors derive from a human donor in a cohort sampled during active COVID-19.

The rearrangement links TRBV9 to TRBJ1-5, with a weak D call TRBD1 (5 bases). V was clipped by 0 bases and J by 3 bases, with 7 bases between them. Germline V gene sequence: CDR1 SGDLS, CDR2 YYNGEE. This CDR3 spans 14 amino acids. The CDR3 protein is CASSVEDNNQPQHF. CDR3 bases: TGTGCCAGCAGCGTAGAGGACAACAATCAGCCCCAGCATTTT.

The V and J genes are TRBV5-4 and TRBJ2-1; D remains unclear. V was cut by 2 bases and J by 5 bases, with 11 bases left in between. Germline-derived CDR1 and CDR2 are SGHNT and YYREEE (reference sequence). This CDR3 is 14 amino acids long. The CDR3 protein is CASSFKRENNEQFF. DNA of the CDR3: TGTGCCAGCAGCTTTAAACGAGAGAACAATGAGCAGTTCTTC.

V gene TRBV5-4 combines with J gene TRBJ2-1, with TRBD2 matching over 12 bases. CDR3 size: 16 residues. V lost 3 bases, J lost 4 bases, and 5 bases stayed unmatched. The germline V gene encodes CDR1 SGHNT and CDR2 YYREEE (reference sequence). This CDR3 is CASSSELAGGYNEQFF. DNA for the CDR3: TGTGCCAGCAGCTCAGAACTAGCGGGGGGTTACAATGAGCAGTTCTTC.

The J gene is TRBJ1-1, the V gene TRBV20-1; no clear D gene. This CDR3 has 13 residues. CDR1 and CDR2 (germline): DFQATT, SNEGSKA (reference sequence). V was trimmed by 3 bases and J by 6 bases, leaving 14 bases between them. CDR3 DNA sequence: TGCAGTGCTAGTCGGGGATTCGGGGCTGAAGCTTTCTTT. Protein: CSASRGFGAEAFF.

The chain joins TRBV6-4 to TRBJ2-3; 14 nucleotides align to TRBD2. Germline V gene lookup returns CDR1 MRHNA and CDR2 SNTAGT. J gave up 8 bases and V 5 bases, and 12 bases lay outside the gene matches. The CDR3 length is 17 residues. The chain's CDR3 is CASSQHPGTSGGGTQYF. The CDR3 DNA reads as TGTGCCAGCAGTCAACATCCCGGGACTAGCGGGGGAGGTACGCAGTATTTT.